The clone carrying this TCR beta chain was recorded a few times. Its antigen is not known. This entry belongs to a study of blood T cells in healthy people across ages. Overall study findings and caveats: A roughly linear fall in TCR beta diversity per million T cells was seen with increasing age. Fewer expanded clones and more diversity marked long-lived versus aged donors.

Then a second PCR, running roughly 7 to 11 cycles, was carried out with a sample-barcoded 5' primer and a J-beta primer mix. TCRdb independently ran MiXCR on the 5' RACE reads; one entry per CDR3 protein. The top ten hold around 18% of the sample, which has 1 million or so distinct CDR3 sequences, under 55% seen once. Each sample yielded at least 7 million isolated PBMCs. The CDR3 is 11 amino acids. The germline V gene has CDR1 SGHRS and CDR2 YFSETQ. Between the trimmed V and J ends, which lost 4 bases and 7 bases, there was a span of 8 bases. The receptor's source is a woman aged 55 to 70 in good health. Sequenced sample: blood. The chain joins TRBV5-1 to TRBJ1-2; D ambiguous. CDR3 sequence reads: CASSALGGYTF. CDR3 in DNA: TGCGCCAGCAGCGCCTTGGGTGGCTACACCTTC.